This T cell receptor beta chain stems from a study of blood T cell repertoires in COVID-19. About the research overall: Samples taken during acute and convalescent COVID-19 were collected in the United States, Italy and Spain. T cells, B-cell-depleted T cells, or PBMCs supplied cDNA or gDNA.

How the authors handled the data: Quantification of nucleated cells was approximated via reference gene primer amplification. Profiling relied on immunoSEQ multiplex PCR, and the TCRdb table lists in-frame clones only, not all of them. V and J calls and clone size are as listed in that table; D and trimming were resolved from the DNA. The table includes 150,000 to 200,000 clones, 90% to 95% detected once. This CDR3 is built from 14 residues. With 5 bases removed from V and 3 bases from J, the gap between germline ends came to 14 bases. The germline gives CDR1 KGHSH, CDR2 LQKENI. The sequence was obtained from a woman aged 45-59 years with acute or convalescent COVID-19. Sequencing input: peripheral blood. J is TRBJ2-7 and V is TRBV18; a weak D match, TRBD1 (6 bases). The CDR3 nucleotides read TGTGCCAGCTCAGTGGGACAAGCCCGCTACGAGCAGTACTTC. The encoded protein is CASSVGQARYEQYF.